This T cell receptor beta chain originates from a study of T cell responses to AZD1222 COVID-19 vaccine. General study points: Clonal diversity was possibly underestimated, and white British individuals and females predominated among donors. Mapped onto spike, vaccine-associated CD4 TCRs spanned it and were dominant at 160-218 and 743-854.

The CDR3 has 19 amino acids. CDR1 is SGHVS and CDR2 is FNYEAQ in the germline V gene. V dropped 6 bases and J dropped 3; count of bases not matched to a gene: 19. Assay: immunoSEQ multiplex PCR; the TCRdb copy retains only in-frame clones and omits some. The sample consists of around 120,000 clones, about 92% of them appearing once. Comments on this clone: Its target is not known.

V gene TRBV7-6 combines with J gene TRBJ2-7; 11 bases fit TRBD2. This TCR derives from an adult who received the AZD1222 COVID-19 vaccine. Sequencing used peripheral blood, obtained 28 days after the second AZD1222 dose. The CDR3 coding sequence is TGTGCCAGCAGTCTCTCGGGGAGGGTAGCGGGGGGGCACTTCTACGAGCAGTACTTC. Translated, it gives CASSLSGRVAGGHFYEQYF.